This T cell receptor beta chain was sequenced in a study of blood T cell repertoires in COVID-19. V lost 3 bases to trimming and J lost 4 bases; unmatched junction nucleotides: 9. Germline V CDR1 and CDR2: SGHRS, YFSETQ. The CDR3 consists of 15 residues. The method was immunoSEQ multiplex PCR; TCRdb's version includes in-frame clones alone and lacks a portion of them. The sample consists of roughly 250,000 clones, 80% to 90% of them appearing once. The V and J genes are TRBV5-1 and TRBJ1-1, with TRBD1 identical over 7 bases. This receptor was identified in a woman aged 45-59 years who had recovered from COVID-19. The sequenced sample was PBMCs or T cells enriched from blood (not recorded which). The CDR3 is CASSSQGRAATEAFF. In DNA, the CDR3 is TGCGCCAGCAGCTCACAGGGGCGAGCGGCCACTGAAGCTTTCTTT.